One sample yielded the 27 T cell receptor beta chains listed below, sequenced in a study of cytomegalovirus exposure and HLA in healthy donors. The PCR used 60 Vbeta and 13 Jbeta primers. Using immunoSEQ multiplex PCR, the repertoire was profiled, and TCRdb retains in-frame clones only, with some absent. The sample has more than 65,000 clones; nearly 80% are singletons. Sequenced input: PBMCs. Every receptor here comes from a female donor in good health and CMV-seronegative.

The V and J genes are TRBV18 and TRBJ2-1; 11 nucleotides agree with TRBD2. The germline V gene encodes CDR1 KGHSH and CDR2 LQKENI. V lost 4 bases, J lost 9 bases, and 11 bases stayed unmatched. The CDR3 contains 16 residues. The CDR3 nucleotides are TGTGCCAGCTCACGCCCGGGACTAGCGGAGACGGGTGAGCAGTTCTTC. This encodes CASSRPGLAETGEQFF. Filled out from reference TRBV18 and TRBJ2-1, the complete variable domain reads NAGVMQNPRHLVRRRGQEARLRCSPMKGHSHVYWYRQLPEEGLKFMVYLQKENIIDESGMPKERFSAEFPKEGPSILRIQQVVRGDSAAYFCASSRPGLAETGEQFFGPGTRLTVL.

The chain couples TRBV11-2 to TRBJ2-5; D is unresolved. This CDR3 comprises 14 residues. With 2 bases removed from V and 5 bases from J, the gap between germline ends came to 12 bases. Germline V gene lookup returns CDR1 SGHAT and CDR2 FQNNGV. For the CDR3, the DNA is TGTGCCAGCAGCTTAATGGCGGTTAGCGAGACCCAGTACTTC. It is translated as CASSLMAVSETQYF.

The V gene is TRBV28, the J gene TRBJ2-3; 10 bases map to TRBD2. Unmatched junction bases numbered 11, after V lost 2 bases and J lost 6 bases. This CDR3 spans 17 amino acids. Germline loops: CDR1 MDHEN, CDR2 SYDVKM. The CDR3, as DNA: TGTGCCAGCAGTTTAGGTGGCGGTCTAGCGGGAGTTGATACGCAGTATTTT. Residues: CASSLGGGLAGVDTQYF.

This sequence joins TRBV5-1 and TRBJ2-5, with TRBD2 as a possible D gene (5 bases). Trimming took 0 bases from V and 5 from J, leaving 14 bases between them. Germline assignment: CDR1 SGHRS and CDR2 YFSETQ. The CDR3 is 15 amino acids. CDR3 protein: CASSLGGRGEETQYF. The CDR3 DNA sequence: TGCGCCAGCAGCTTGGGCGGTCGGGGAGAGGAGACCCAGTACTTC.

CDR3 sequence: CASSLVGLAGTDTQYF. In nucleotides, the CDR3 is TGTGCCAGCAGCTTAGTGGGACTAGCGGGCACAGATACGCAGTATTTT. The chain recombines TRBV7-2 with TRBJ2-3; TRBD2 matches at 11 bases. Germline-derived CDR1 and CDR2 are SGHTA and FQGNSA. This CDR3 comprises 16 residues. J was trimmed by 1 base and V by 1 base; bases with no gene match: 1.

J is TRBJ2-7 and V is TRBV14; 7 bases match TRBD2. V lost 3 bases and J lost 7; bases outside the gene matches: 6. The CDR3 sequence is 13 residues long. CDR1 is SGHDN and CDR2 is FVKESK in the germline V gene. CDR3 DNA sequence: TGTGCCAGCAGCCAGACCCTCGGGGGGGAGCAGTACTTC. Translating it yields CASSQTLGGEQYF.

The rearrangement joins TRBV19 to TRBJ2-4; 7 bases align to TRBD2. V lost 3 bases to trimming and J lost 0 bases; unmatched junction nucleotides: 8. CDR1 LNHDA and CDR2 SQIVND come from the germline V gene (reference sequence). The CDR3 covers 17 residues. This chain's CDR3 is CASSMASGSLAKNIQYF. The DNA of the CDR3 is TGTGCCAGTAGTATGGCTAGCGGATCCCTAGCCAAAAACATTCAGTACTTC.

The CDR3 region is CASSLRGGNEQYF. The DNA for the CDR3 is TGTGCCAGCAGTCTGAGGGGAGGGAACGAGCAGTACTTC. The V call is TRBV6-5, the J call TRBJ2-7; 7 bases are a match to TRBD2. The CDR3 totals 13 residues. From germline, CDR1 is MNHEY and CDR2 SVGAGI. V shed 5 bases, J shed 5 bases, and the junction held 6 bases outside the gene matches.

V and J are TRBV15 and TRBJ2-5, with 7 bases that match TRBD2. V lost 0 bases to trimming and J lost 4 bases; unmatched junction nucleotides: 5. Looked up from germline, CDR1 is LNHNV and CDR2 is YYDKDF (reference sequence). The CDR3 has 15 residues. The DNA for the CDR3 is TGTGCCACCAGCAGAGAAAGCGGGGTTGGAGAGACCCAGTACTTC. This translates into CATSRESGVGETQYF.

The chain joins TRBV5-6 to TRBJ2-7, with D possibly matching TRBD2 (5 bases). This CDR3 has 11 amino acids. Between the trimmed V and J ends, which lost 4 bases and 8 bases, there was a span of 10 bases. Germline V lookup: CDR1 SGHDT, CDR2 YYEEEE. CDR3: CASSADSQQYF. Written as DNA, the CDR3 is TGTGCCAGCAGCGCGGACTCACAGCAGTACTTC.

The V call is TRBV7-2, the J call TRBJ2-5; no definite D call. V gave up 4 bases and J gave up 0 bases, with 9 bases separating them. There are 14 residues in the CDR3. Germline V gene sequence: CDR1 SGHTA, CDR2 FQGNSA. CDR3 residues: CASSSTTYQETQYF. CDR3 sequence (DNA): TGTGCCAGCAGCTCCACAACCTACCAAGAGACCCAGTACTTC.

The chain couples TRBV2 to TRBJ2-3; 7 positions match TRBD2. With 6 bases clipped from V and 6 bases from J, the junction kept 12 bases outside the gene matches. There are 15 residues in the CDR3. The germline V gene encodes CDR1 SNHLY and CDR2 FYNNEI. CDR3 nucleotide sequence: TGTGCCAGCAGGTTCGAGCGGGACCCCCGGGATACGCAGTATTTT. This translates into CASRFERDPRDTQYF.

V and J are TRBV5-1 and TRBJ1-1, with D uncertain. Germline V gene data show CDR1 as SGHRS and CDR2 as YFSETQ. The CDR3 length is 13 residues. V was shortened by 0 bases and J by 2 bases, with 5 bases between the two germline ends. The CDR3 DNA reads TGCGCCAGCAGCTTGGCCGGTAACACTGAAGCTTTCTTT. Its translation: CASSLAGNTEAFF.

This chain joins TRBV7-2 and TRBJ1-3, with D possibly matching TRBD1 (6 bases). The CDR3 is 17 residues long. V shed 5 bases and J shed 2 bases, with 19 bases lying between them. Germline V gene sequence: CDR1 SGHTA, CDR2 FQGNSA. CDR3 sequence (DNA): TGTGCCAGCAGCCCCGTCCCCCAACCAGGGGCTGGAAACACCATATATTTT. Its protein is CASSPVPQPGAGNTIYF.

The chain uses TRBV28 and TRBJ2-3; D unclear. V was trimmed by 7 bases and J by 0 bases, leaving 14 bases between them. Per the germline V gene, CDR1 is MDHEN and CDR2 is SYDVKM. The CDR3 contains 15 residues. CDR3 sequence: CASTRADSSTDTQYF. As DNA, the CDR3 is TGTGCCAGCACCCGAGCTGATTCTAGCACAGATACGCAGTATTTT.

This chain connects TRBV29-1 to TRBJ2-6, with TRBD2 matching over 7 bases. Germline CDR1 SQVTM, CDR2 ANQGSEA. J was trimmed by 4 bases and V by 6 bases; bases with no gene match: 9. This CDR3 comprises 15 residues. The CDR3 spells CSVEPGGYGANVLTF. DNA for the CDR3: TGCAGCGTCGAACCGGGGGGATACGGGGCCAACGTCCTGACTTTC.

CDR3 region: CASSRDFEKLFF. As DNA, the CDR3 is TGTGCCAGTTCCCGGGACTTCGAAAAACTGTTTTTT. This chain connects TRBV7-8 to TRBJ1-4; a weak D match, TRBD1 (5 bases). The germline CDR1 and CDR2 sequences are SGHVS and FQNEAQ. The V end lost 9 bases, the J end lost 8 bases, and 13 bases lay between the germline ends. This CDR3 region has 12 residues.

This chain connects TRBV6-1 to TRBJ1-2; 10 bases line up with TRBD1. The CDR3 extends over 15 amino acids. V trimming: 6 bases; J trimming: 5 bases; junction bases outside the gene matches: 9. Germline V gene sequence: CDR1 MNHNS, CDR2 SASEGT. CDR3 sequence: CASRAPGQGLYGYTF. In DNA form, the CDR3 reads TGTGCCAGCAGGGCGCCGGGACAGGGGTTATATGGCTACACCTTC.

This rearrangement joins TRBV11-2 to TRBJ2-7; TRBD1 matches at 7 bases. The CDR3 length is 14 residues. The germline gives CDR1 SGHAT, CDR2 FQNNGV. J was trimmed by 5 bases and V by 5 bases; bases with no gene match: 9. The CDR3 loop reads CASSPRQGRNEQYF. The CDR3 DNA is TGTGCCAGCAGCCCAAGACAGGGCAGGAACGAGCAGTACTTC.

This chain uses TRBV28 with TRBJ1-2, with TRBD1 identical over 7 bases. Losses at the gene ends were 7 bases for V and 4 bases for J; bases not matched to a gene: 9. In germline, CDR1 is MDHEN, CDR2 SYDVKM. This CDR3 is built from 14 residues. The CDR3 DNA reads TGTGCCAGCACCCGATCCGCAGGGGGCTATGGCTACACCTTC. As protein: CASTRSAGGYGYTF.

This CDR3 is CASSLGGAHTEAFF. CDR3 DNA: TGTGCCAGCAGTTTGGGGGGGGCGCACACTGAAGCTTTCTTT. The chain carries TRBV28 and TRBJ1-1, with D perhaps TRBD1 (6 bases). This CDR3 is built from 14 residues. Trimming cost V 3 bases and J 3 bases, with 11 bases left between them. Germline V gene data show CDR1 as MDHEN and CDR2 as SYDVKM.

This clone was recorded only once. The chain links TRBV5-6 to TRBJ2-5; the D is unclear. This CDR3 comprises 13 residues. The V end lost 0 bases, the J end lost 4 bases, and 7 bases lay between the germline ends. Germline loops: CDR1 SGHDT, CDR2 YYEEEE. CDR3 protein: CASSLAARETQYF. The CDR3 bases are TGTGCCAGCAGCTTGGCCGCGCGAGAGACCCAGTACTTC.

The chain joins TRBV19 to TRBJ1-1; maybe TRBD1 (5 bases). CDR1 is LNHDA, CDR2 SQIVND, per germline (reference sequence). CDR3 length equals 14 residues. The V end was cut by 5 bases, the J end by 10 bases, with 20 bases between. CDR3 loop: CASSDADRAWIAFF. In DNA, the CDR3 is TGTGCCAGTAGTGACGCCGACAGAGCGTGGATAGCTTTCTTT.

The rearrangement joins TRBV13 to TRBJ2-3; 10 nucleotides match TRBD1. With V trimmed by 4 bases and J by 2 bases, 6 bases remained unmatched. Per the germline V gene, CDR1 is PRHDT and CDR2 is FYEKMQ (reference sequence). The CDR3 extends over 16 amino acids. The CDR3 coding sequence is TGTGCCAGCAGCTCTACGGGACAGGGGTACACAGATACGCAGTATTTT. The encoded protein is CASSSTGQGYTDTQYF.

The chain combines TRBV2 with TRBJ1-2, with 9 bases that match TRBD1. J gave up 5 bases and V 2 bases, and 3 bases lay outside the gene matches. From germline, CDR1 is SNHLY and CDR2 FYNNEI. The CDR3 spans 14 residues. This CDR3 is CASSERTGDYGYTF. The CDR3 nucleotides read TGTGCCAGCAGTGAAAGGACAGGGGATTATGGCTACACCTTC. Variable domain in full (rest from reference TRBV2 and TRBJ1-2): EPEVTQTPSHQVTQMGQEVILRCVPISNHLYFYWYRQILGQKVEFLVSFYNNEISEKSEIFDDQFSVERPDGSNFTLKIRSTKLEDSAMYFCASSERTGDYGYTFGSGTRLTVV.

This clone occurred once. CDR3 amino acids: CASSEYVGNNSPLHF. Here the CDR3 DNA reads TGTGCCAGCAGTGAATATGTTGGCAATAATTCACCCCTCCACTTT. The gene calls are TRBV25-1 and TRBJ1-6; the D is unclear. The V gene's germline CDR1 is MGHDK and CDR2 SYGVNS. CDR3 length equals 15 residues. Trimming removed 0 bases at V and 5 bases at J, with 8 bases between.

This chain joins TRBV15 and TRBJ1-1; 7 positions agree with TRBD1. Germline values: CDR1 LNHNV, CDR2 YYDKDF (reference sequence). CDR3 length: 17 residues. The ends lost 5 bases at V and 0 bases at J; junction bases unmatched: 12. The DNA for the CDR3 is TGTGCCACCAGCCGAAGAGAAAACAGGGGTATGAACACTGAAGCTTTCTTT. This encodes CATSRRENRGMNTEAFF.